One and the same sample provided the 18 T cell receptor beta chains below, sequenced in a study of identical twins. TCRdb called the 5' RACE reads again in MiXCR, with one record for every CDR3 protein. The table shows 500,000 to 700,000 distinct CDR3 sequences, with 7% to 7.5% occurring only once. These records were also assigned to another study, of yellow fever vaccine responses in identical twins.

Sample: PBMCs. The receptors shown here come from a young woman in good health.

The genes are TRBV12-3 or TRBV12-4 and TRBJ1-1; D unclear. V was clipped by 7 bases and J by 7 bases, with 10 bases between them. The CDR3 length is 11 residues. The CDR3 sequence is CASKRDDEAFF. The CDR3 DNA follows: TGTGCCAGCAAGCGTGATGATGAAGCTTTCTTT.

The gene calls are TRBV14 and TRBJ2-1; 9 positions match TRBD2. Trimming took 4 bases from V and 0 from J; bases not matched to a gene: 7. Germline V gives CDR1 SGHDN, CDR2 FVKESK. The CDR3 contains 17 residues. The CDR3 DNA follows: TGTGCCAGCAGCCCTGGACTAGCGCCGAGCTCCTACAATGAGCAGTTCTTC. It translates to CASSPGLAPSSYNEQFF.

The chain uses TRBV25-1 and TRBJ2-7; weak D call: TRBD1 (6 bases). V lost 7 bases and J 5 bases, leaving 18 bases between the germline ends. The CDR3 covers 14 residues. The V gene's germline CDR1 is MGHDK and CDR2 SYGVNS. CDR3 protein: CASTRGGRTDEQYF. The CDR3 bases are TGTGCCAGCACCAGGGGCGGGCGGACTGACGAGCAGTACTTC.

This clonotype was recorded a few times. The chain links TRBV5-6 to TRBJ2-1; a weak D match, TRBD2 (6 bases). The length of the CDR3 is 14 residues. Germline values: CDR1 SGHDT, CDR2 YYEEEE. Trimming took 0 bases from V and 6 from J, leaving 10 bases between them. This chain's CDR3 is CASSLGPGVNEQFF. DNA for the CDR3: TGTGCCAGCAGCTTGGGCCCGGGGGTCAATGAGCAGTTCTTC.

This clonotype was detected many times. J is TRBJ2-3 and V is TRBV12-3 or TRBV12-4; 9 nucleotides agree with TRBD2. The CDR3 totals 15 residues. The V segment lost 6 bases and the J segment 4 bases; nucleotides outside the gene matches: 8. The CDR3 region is CASSSSGSPPDTQYF. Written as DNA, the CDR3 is TGTGCCAGCAGCAGTAGCGGGAGCCCACCAGATACGCAGTATTTT.

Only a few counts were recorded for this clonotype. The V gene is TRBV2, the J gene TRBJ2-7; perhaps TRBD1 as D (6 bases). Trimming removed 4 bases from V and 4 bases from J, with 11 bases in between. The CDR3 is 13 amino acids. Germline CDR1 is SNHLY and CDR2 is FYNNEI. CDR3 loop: CASSVGRGYEQYV. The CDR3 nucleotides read TGTGCCAGCAGTGTAGGCAGGGGATACGAGCAGTACGTC.

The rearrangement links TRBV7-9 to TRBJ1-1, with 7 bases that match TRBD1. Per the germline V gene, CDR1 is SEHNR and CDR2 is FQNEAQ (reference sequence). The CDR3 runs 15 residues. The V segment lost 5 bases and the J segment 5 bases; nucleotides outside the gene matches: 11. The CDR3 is CASSSRRDRGTEAFF. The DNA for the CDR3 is TGTGCCAGCAGCAGCCGCCGGGACAGAGGAACTGAAGCTTTCTTT.

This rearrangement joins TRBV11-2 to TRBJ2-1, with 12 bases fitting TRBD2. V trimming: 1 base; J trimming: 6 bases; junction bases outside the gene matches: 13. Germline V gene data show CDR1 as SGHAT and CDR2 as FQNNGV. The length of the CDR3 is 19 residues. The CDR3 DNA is TGTGCCAGCAGCTTAGTGGTCTCGACTAGCGGGAGCCCCAGCAATGAGCAGTTCTTC. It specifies CASSLVVSTSGSPSNEQFF.

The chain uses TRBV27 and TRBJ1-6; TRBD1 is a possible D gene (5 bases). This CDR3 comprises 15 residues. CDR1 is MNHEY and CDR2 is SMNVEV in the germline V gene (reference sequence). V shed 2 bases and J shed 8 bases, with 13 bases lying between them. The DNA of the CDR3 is TGTGCCAGCAGTTTAAGAGGGACTCCTGATTCACCCCTCCACTTT. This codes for CASSLRGTPDSPLHF.

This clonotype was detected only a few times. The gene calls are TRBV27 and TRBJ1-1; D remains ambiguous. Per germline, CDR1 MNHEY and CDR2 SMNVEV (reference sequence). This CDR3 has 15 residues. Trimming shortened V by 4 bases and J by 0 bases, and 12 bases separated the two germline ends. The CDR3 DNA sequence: TGTGCCAGCAGTTCACTACAGAAGATGAACACTGAAGCTTTCTTT. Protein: CASSSLQKMNTEAFF.

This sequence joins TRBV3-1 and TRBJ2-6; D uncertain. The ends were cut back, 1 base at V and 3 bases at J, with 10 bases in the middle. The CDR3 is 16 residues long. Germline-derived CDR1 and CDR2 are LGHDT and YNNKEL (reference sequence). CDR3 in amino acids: CASSQAEGFGANVLTF. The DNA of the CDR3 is TGTGCCAGCAGCCAAGCCGAAGGGTTTGGGGCCAACGTCCTGACTTTC. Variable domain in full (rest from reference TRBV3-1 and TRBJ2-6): DTAVSQTPKYLVTQMGNDKSIKCEQNLGHDTMYWYKQDSKKFLKIMFSYNNKELIINETVPNRFSPKSPDKAHLNLHINSLELGDSAVYFCASSQAEGFGANVLTFGAGSRLTVL.

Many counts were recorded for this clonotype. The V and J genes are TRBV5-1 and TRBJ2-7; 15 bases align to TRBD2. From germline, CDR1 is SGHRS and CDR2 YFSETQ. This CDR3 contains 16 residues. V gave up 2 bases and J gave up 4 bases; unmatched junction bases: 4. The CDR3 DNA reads TGCGCCAGCAGCTTAACCGGGACTAGCGGGAGGTACGAGCAGTACTTC. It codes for CASSLTGTSGRYEQYF.

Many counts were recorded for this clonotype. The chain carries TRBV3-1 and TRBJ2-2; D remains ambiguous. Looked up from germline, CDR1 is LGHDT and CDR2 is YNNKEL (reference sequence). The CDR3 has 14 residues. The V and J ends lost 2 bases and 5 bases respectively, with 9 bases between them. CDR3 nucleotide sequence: TGTGCCAGCAGCCAATGGCTCGTGACCGGGGAGCTGTTTTTT. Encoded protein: CASSQWLVTGELFF.

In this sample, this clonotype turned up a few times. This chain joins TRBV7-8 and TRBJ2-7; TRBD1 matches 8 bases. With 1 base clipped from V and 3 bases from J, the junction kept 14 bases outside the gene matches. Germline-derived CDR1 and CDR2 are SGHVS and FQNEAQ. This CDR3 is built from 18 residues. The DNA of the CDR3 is TGTGCCAGCAGCTTAGGATCTTATTCCGGGACAGGACACTACGAGCAGTACTTC. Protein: CASSLGSYSGTGHYEQYF.

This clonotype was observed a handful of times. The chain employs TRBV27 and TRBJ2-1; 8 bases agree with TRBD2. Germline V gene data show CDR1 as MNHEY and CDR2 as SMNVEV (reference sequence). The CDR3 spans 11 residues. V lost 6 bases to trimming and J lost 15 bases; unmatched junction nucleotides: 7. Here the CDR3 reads CASRRAGEGFF. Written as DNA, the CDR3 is TGTGCCAGCAGACGAGCGGGAGAAGGGTTCTTC.

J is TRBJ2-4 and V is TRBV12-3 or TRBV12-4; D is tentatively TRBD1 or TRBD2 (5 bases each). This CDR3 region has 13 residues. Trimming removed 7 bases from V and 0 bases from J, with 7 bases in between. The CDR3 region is CASTGTAKNIQYF. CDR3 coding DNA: TGTGCCAGCACTGGGACAGCCAAAAACATTCAGTACTTC.

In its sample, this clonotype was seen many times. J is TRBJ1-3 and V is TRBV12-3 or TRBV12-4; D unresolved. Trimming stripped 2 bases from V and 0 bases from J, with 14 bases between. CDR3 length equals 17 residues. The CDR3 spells CASSLSRLGPSGNTIYF. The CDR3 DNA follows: TGTGCCAGCAGTTTATCCCGCTTAGGACCCTCTGGAAACACCATATATTTT.

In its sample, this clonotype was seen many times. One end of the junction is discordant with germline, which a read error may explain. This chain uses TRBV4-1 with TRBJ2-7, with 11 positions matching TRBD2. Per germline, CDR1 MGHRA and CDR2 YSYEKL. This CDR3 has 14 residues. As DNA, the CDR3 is TGCGCCAGCAGCCAAGGCCTAGCGGGAGGTGTAAGCATCTTC. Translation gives CASSQGLAGGVSIF.